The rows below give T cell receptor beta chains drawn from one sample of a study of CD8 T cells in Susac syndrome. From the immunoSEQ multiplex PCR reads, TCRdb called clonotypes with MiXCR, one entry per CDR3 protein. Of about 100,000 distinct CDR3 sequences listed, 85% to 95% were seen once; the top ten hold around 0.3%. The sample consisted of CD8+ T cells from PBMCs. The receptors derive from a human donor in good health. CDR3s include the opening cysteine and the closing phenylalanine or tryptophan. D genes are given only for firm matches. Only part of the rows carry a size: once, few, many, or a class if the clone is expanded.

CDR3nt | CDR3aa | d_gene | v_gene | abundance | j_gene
TGCAGCGTCGCCCCGGGACACGACGACAATGAGCAGTTCTTC | CSVAPGHDDNEQFF | NA | TRBV29-1 | NA | TRBJ2-1
TGCGCCAGCAGCCCTGTAGGGGGGCCCAATCAGCCCCAGCATTTT | CASSPVGGPNQPQHF | NA | TRBV5-1 | once | TRBJ1-5
TGTGCCAGCAGTTACTCGTCGACGGGGGCCACTGAAGCTTTCTTT | CASSYSSTGATEAFF | NA | TRBV6-6 | NA | TRBJ1-1
TGTGCCAGCTCACCAGCGGGGGGGCTGAGTACGCAGTATTTT | CASSPAGGLSTQYF | TRBD2 | TRBV18 | NA | TRBJ2-3
TGTGAAGGGGGTACAGATACGCAGTATTTT | CEGGTDTQYF | NA | TRBV12-3/TRBV12-4 | NA | TRBJ2-3
TGCAGTGCTAGAGATCTCCTAGCCTCGGAGGAAGAGACCCAGTACTTC | CSARDLLASEEETQYF | NA | TRBV20-1 | NA | TRBJ2-5
TGTGCCAGCAGCTTAGACGGTGACATTCAGTACTTC | CASSLDGDIQYF | NA | TRBV7-2 | NA | TRBJ2-4
TGTGCCACCAGGCCTAGCGGGGTAACCGGGGAGCTGTTTTTT | CATRPSGVTGELFF | TRBD2 | TRBV15 | NA | TRBJ2-2
TGTGCCAGCAGTGAAAGGGCAGGGATGAACACTGAAGCTTTCTTT | CASSERAGMNTEAFF | NA | TRBV6-1 | NA | TRBJ1-1
TGTGCCAGCCAAGTAACAGGGAACTATGGCTACACCTTC | CASQVTGNYGYTF | NA | TRBV12-3/TRBV12-4 | NA | TRBJ1-2
TGTGCCAGCAGCTTAGCGATATTAGCGGGGGGCTACAGGGAGACCCAGTACTTC | CASSLAILAGGYRETQYF | TRBD2 | TRBV7-2 | NA | TRBJ2-5
TGTGCCAGCAGCTTAGTCCTAGCGGGGGGGCTTACAGATACGCAGTATTTT | CASSLVLAGGLTDTQYF | TRBD2 | TRBV13 | NA | TRBJ2-3
TGCAGTGCCTCTATCGATTGGACGGACTACAATGAGCAGTTCTTC | CSASIDWTDYNEQFF | NA | TRBV20-1 | NA | TRBJ2-1
TGTGCCAGCAGCCCTATGCCCCTCCCATTCGGAGGCTACACCTTC | CASSPMPLPFGGYTF | NA | TRBV7-3 | NA | TRBJ1-2
TGCGCCAGCAGCCAAGTTCCGGGGAACACTGAAGCTTTCTTT | CASSQVPGNTEAFF | NA | TRBV4-1 | NA | TRBJ1-1
TGTGCCAGCAGCGATGGGGAGCAGTACTTC | CASSDGEQYF | NA | TRBV28 | NA | TRBJ2-7
TGTGCCAGCACCGAGAAGGGAAGGAAGAACACTGAAGCTTTCTTT | CASTEKGRKNTEAFF | NA | TRBV6-5 | NA | TRBJ1-1
TGTGCCAGCAGCCTGAGGACTAGCGGGGCCGCCTCCTACGAGCAGTACTTC | CASSLRTSGAASYEQYF | TRBD2 | TRBV7-9 | NA | TRBJ2-7
TGCAGCGTTCAGAGTAGGAACACTGAAGCTTTCTTT | CSVQSRNTEAFF | NA | TRBV29-1 | NA | TRBJ1-1
TGTGCCAGCAGTTTATCCCCGGCTCCGAACACTGAAGCTTTCTTT | CASSLSPAPNTEAFF | NA | TRBV27 | NA | TRBJ1-1
TGTGCCAGCAGCTTAGATCGGCCATCTGGGTCCAATTCACCCCTCCACTTT | CASSLDRPSGSNSPLHF | NA | TRBV11-2 | NA | TRBJ1-6
TGCGCCAGCACCTCTGGAGAGACCCAGTACTTC | CASTSGETQYF | NA | TRBV10-2 | NA | TRBJ2-5
TGCAGCGTTGACCTTCGTAGGGGCCATGAGCAGTTCTTC | CSVDLRRGHEQFF | NA | TRBV29-1 | NA | TRBJ2-1